This TCR beta chain was sequenced for a study of neoadjuvant nivolumab and ipilimumab in lung cancer. Data came from immunoSEQ multiplex PCR; TCRdb stores just in-frame clones and leaves some out. The sample carries 5,500 to 9,000 clones, 75% to 90% recorded once. Notes on this clone: Its antigen is still unknown.

This CDR3 has 12 amino acids. Trimming stripped 0 bases from V and 7 bases from J, with 7 bases between. Germline V gene sequence: CDR1 SGHRS, CDR2 YFSETQ. Study-wide findings and caveats: Only two of four nivolumab-treated tumors gained richness and clonality by surgery. Resected-tumor TCR richness correlated positively with pretherapy blood richness. TCR richness and clonality were higher in tumors than adjacent uninvolved lung.

The TCR comes from an adult with non-small cell lung cancer. The sample in question was tumor tissue, obtained after neoadjuvant nivolumab, alone or with ipilimumab, at or shortly before surgery. V gene TRBV5-1 combines with J gene TRBJ1-2; D is uncertain. CDR3 protein: CASSLEQVGYTF. CDR3 nucleotides: TGCGCCAGCAGCTTGGAGCAGGTTGGCTACACCTTC.